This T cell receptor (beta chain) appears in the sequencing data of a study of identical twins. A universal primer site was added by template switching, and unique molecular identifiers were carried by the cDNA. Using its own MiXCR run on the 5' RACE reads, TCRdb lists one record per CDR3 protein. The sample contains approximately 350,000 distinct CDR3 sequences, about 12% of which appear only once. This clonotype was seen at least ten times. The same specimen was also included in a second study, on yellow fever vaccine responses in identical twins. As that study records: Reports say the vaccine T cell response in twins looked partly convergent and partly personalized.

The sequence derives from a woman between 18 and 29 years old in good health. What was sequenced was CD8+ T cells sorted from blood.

The CDR3 sequence: CASSLFEANTDTQYF. The DNA for the CDR3 is TGTGCCAGCAGTTTGTTTGAAGCAAACACAGATACGCAGTATTTT. The genes are TRBV27 and TRBJ2-3, with no clear D. The CDR3 has 15 amino acids. The V gene lost 3 bases and the J gene lost 2 bases, with 12 bases spanning the gap. Germline lookup yields CDR1 MNHEY and CDR2 SMNVEV (reference sequence).